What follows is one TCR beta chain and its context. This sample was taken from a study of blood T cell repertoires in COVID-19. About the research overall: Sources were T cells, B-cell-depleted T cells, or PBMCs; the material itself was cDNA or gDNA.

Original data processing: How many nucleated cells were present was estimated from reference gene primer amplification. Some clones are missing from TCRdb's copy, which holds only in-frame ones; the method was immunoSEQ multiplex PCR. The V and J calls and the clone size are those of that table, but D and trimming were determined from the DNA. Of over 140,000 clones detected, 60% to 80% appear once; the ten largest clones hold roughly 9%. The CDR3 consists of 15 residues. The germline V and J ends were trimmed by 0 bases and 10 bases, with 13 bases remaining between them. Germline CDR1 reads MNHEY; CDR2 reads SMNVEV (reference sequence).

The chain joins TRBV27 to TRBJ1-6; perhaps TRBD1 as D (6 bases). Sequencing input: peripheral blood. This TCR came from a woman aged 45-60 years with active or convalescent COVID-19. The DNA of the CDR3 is TGTGCCAGCAGTTTATCACTCGCGGGGGCCTCACCCCTCCACTTT. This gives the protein CASSLSLAGASPLHF.